This TCR beta chain originates from a study of TIL therapy for anti-PD-1-resistant metastatic lung cancer. J was trimmed by 4 bases and V by 5 bases; bases with no gene match: 11. Germline V lookup: CDR1 MNHEY, CDR2 SMNVEV (reference sequence). This CDR3 contains 16 residues. Comments on this clone: Its antigen remains unidentified.

Time point specified: pre-treatment sample, taken before nivolumab and TIL therapy. Most excised metastases sampled were pleural nodules or supraclavicular lymph nodes. The libraries were made with immunoSEQ v3. Libraries were prepared by immunoSEQ multiplex PCR; TCRdb keeps only in-frame clonotypes and omits some of them. Found here are 7,000 to 8,000 clones, over 55% of them singletons; the top ten hold roughly 7.7%. Study-wide findings and caveats: The cohort had more treatment-naive, never-smoker and oncogene-addicted patients than typical.

This receptor was obtained from a person aged 30 to 80 with non-small cell lung cancer. The chain employs TRBV27 and TRBJ2-7; 10 nucleotides align to TRBD2. Sequencing used tumor tissue, obtained at baseline. The CDR3 reads CASSLKPFSGGYEQYF. For the CDR3, the DNA is TGTGCCAGCAGTCTCAAGCCTTTTAGCGGGGGGTACGAGCAGTACTTC.